The following is a T cell receptor (beta chain) sequence with its context. The antigen remains undetermined. These data are taken from a study of T cell responses to AZD1222 COVID-19 vaccine. On the study more broadly: Second-dose groups at about 4 or about 12 weeks were pooled. Findings and limits, study-wide: Only a handful of people who got AZD1222 tested seropositive at baseline. CD4 TCRs covered the whole spike, strongest at regions 160-218 and 743-854. In a largely white British group with more females than males, clonal diversity was possibly underestimated.

Germline-derived CDR1 and CDR2 are MNHEY and SVGEGT. Trimming left V 5 bases short and J 4 bases short, with 12 bases between. The length of the CDR3 is 13 residues. TCRdb's copy holds only in-frame clones and misses some; the assay was immunoSEQ multiplex PCR. The data hold over 150,000 clones, with 90% observed a single time. The chain couples TRBV6-2 or TRBV6-3 to TRBJ2-7; D may correspond to TRBD1 or TRBD2 (5 bases each). The sequencing here drew on peripheral blood, taken on day 0 of AZD1222 vaccination. The TCR comes from an adult in good health. CDR3 protein: CASSRDQSYEQYF. As DNA, the CDR3 is TGTGCCAGCAGTCGGGACCAGTCATACGAGCAGTACTTC.